This T cell receptor beta chain was identified in a study of post-analysis software for immune sequencing data. Points from the study as a whole: In patients, four to six TRBV segments were more frequent than in controls, with TRBV5-6, TRBV5-1 and TRBV20-1 among them.

Included in the TCR beta cDNA libraries were unique molecular identifiers. There were 1 to 10 million T cells, and around 500,000 cDNA molecules came from them. In TCRdb, the PCR reads were re-called with MiXCR into one record per CDR3 protein. The top ten hold around 10% of the sample, which has some 450,000 distinct CDR3 sequences, 45% seen once. This clonotype was counted between two and nine times. The antigen is unknown. The ends were cut back, 8 bases at V and 3 bases at J, with 14 bases in the middle. Germline V gives CDR1 MDHEN, CDR2 SYDVKM. The CDR3 spans 14 residues. The sample consisted of blood. This chain connects TRBV28 to TRBJ2-1, with TRBD1 as a possible D gene (6 bases). This receptor was identified in a girl aged 10 to 17 with multiple sclerosis. In DNA, the CDR3 is TGTGCCAGCGGGAGTCAGGGGTTCTACAATGAGCAGTTCTTC. Its protein is CASGSQGFYNEQFF.